The sequence of this T cell receptor (beta chain) was determined in a study of blood T cell repertoires in COVID-19. Study as a whole: The United States, Italy and Spain were the sources of the acute and convalescent COVID-19 samples. Nucleic acid was either cDNA or gDNA, and it came from T cells, B-cell-depleted T cells, or PBMCs.

CDR1 is MNHEY and CDR2 is SVGAGI in the germline V gene. The J segment lost 5 bases and the V segment lost 6 bases, leaving 4 bases of the junction unmatched. The CDR3 has 14 residues. Authors' analysis steps: Scientists estimated how many nucleated cells there were by amplifying reference gene primers. The method was immunoSEQ multiplex PCR; TCRdb's version includes in-frame clones alone and lacks a portion of them. Clone size and V and J calls were adopted from that table, with D and trimming inferred from the DNA. The sample lists 55,000 to 70,000 clones, 91% seen once, with 2% to 2.5% in the top ten.

Specimen: peripheral blood. The TCR was taken from a man aged 55 to 70 with acute or convalescent COVID-19. This chain links TRBV6-5 with TRBJ2-1, with 10 bases identical to TRBD2. As DNA, the CDR3 is TGTGCCAGCAGGTCTAGCGGGAGCCACAATGAGCAGTTCTTC. Residues: CASRSSGSHNEQFF.